These T cell receptor beta chains were read from a single sample in a study of shared clonotypes between healthy human individuals. TCRdb's copy holds only in-frame clones and misses some; the assay was immunoSEQ multiplex PCR. Of approximately 740,000 clones listed, roughly 70% are singletons. The material sequenced was memory CD4+ T cells sorted from blood. The receptor source for this set is a woman aged 25 to 39 in good health. The CDR3 runs from the conserved cysteine through the conserved F or W. D genes are given only for firm matches. Expanded clones are given a class, and other clones once, few, many or no size at all.

j_call	v_call	d_call	clone_size	cdr3_length	cdr3_aa	cdr3_nt
TRBJ2-5	TRBV18	TRBD2	NA	17	CASSPPGLAGGQETQYF	TGTGCCAGCTCACCACCGGGACTAGCGGGAGGCCAAGAGACCCAGTACTTC
TRBJ2-2	TRBV4-1	NA	NA	19	CASSQEIGGWDQTTGELFF	TGCGCCAGCAGCCAAGAAATCGGGGGTTGGGACCAGACAACCGGGGAGCTGTTTTTT
TRBJ2-1	TRBV5-4	TRBD2	NA	15	CASSLSGRAGNEQFF	TGTGCCAGCAGCCTTAGCGGGAGGGCCGGAAATGAGCAGTTCTTC
TRBJ1-1	TRBV5-1	NA	NA	14	CASSLFTGNTEAFF	TGCGCCAGCAGCTTGTTTACCGGGAACACTGAAGCTTTCTTT
TRBJ2-7	TRBV5-1	NA	few	14	CASSKVRGGYEQYF	TGCGCCAGCAGCAAAGTCCGAGGCGGGTACGAGCAGTACTTC
TRBJ1-2	TRBV5-1	NA	NA	13	CASTVTGAYGYTF	TGCGCCAGCACCGTGACAGGTGCCTATGGCTACACCTTC
TRBJ2-5	TRBV6-5	TRBD1	few	15	CASSYGEGARETQYF	TGTGCCAGCAGTTACGGAGAGGGGGCTCGGGAGACCCAGTACTTC
TRBJ1-2	TRBV11-2	NA	NA	16	CASSPSWGAQTGGYTF	TGTGCCAGCAGCCCTAGCTGGGGGGCGCAAACGGGTGGCTACACCTTC
TRBJ2-3	TRBV5-1	NA	few	15	CASSLDLSSTDTQYF	TGCGCCAGCAGCTTGGATCTCAGTTCAACAGATACGCAGTATTTT
TRBJ2-1	TRBV19	NA	once	16	CASRGQLLIGGNEQFF	TGTGCCAGTAGAGGACAGCTGTTGATTGGGGGCAATGAGCAGTTCTTC
TRBJ2-4	TRBV6-6	NA	NA	14	CASSYSEGVNIQYF	TGTGCCAGCAGTTACTCGGAGGGAGTGAACATTCAGTACTTC
TRBJ1-5	TRBV5-1	NA	NA	15	CASSYEDPNYQPQHF	TGCGCCAGCAGCTACGAGGACCCGAACTATCAGCCCCAGCATTTT
TRBJ1-2	TRBV28	NA	NA	14	CASSLTPSRDGYTF	TGTGCCAGCAGTTTAACCCCCAGCAGGGATGGCTACACCTTC
TRBJ1-5	TRBV9	NA	NA	11	CARNSNQPQHF	TGTGCCAGGAATAGCAATCAGCCCCAGCATTTT
TRBJ2-5	TRBV29-1	NA	NA	13	CSVGSGVGETQYF	TGCAGCGTTGGGTCAGGTGTGGGAGAGACCCAGTACTTC
TRBJ2-7	TRBV7-2	TRBD2	NA	16	CASSRGRTSVFYEQYF	TGTGCCAGCAGCCGGGGGAGGACTAGCGTGTTCTACGAGCAGTACTTC